Presented here are 25 T cell receptor beta chains from one specimen sequenced in a study of CD8 T cells in ankylosing spondylitis. MiXCR was run by TCRdb on the 5' RACE reads, yielding one entry per CDR3 protein. This table has about 150,000 distinct CDR3 sequences, around 42% appearing once. Input material: synovial fluid, either unsorted or a sorted T cell fraction (not recorded which). The origin of the receptors is a male donor with ankylosing spondylitis.

This clonotype has only a few counts. The V and J genes are TRBV28 and TRBJ2-7, with D perhaps matching TRBD1 (6 bases). The CDR3 extends over 14 amino acids. Trimming took 3 bases from V and 2 from J, leaving 11 bases between them. Germline V gene sequence: CDR1 MDHEN, CDR2 SYDVKM. CDR3 DNA: TGTGCCAGCAGTTTCATACAGGGCCCCTACGAGCAGTACTTC. It is translated as CASSFIQGPYEQYF.

The V call is TRBV29-1, the J call TRBJ2-7; 7 bases match TRBD2. In germline, CDR1 is SQVTM, CDR2 ANQGSEA. The V and J ends lost 0 bases and 3 bases, in that order; junction bases with no gene match: 8. The CDR3 is 15 residues long. The CDR3 loop is CSVEDERGDHYEQYF. The CDR3 DNA reads TGCAGCGTTGAAGACGAGCGGGGAGACCACTACGAGCAGTACTTC.

J is TRBJ2-7 and V is TRBV18; D possibly uses TRBD1 or TRBD2 (6 bases each). The CDR3 extends over 14 amino acids. The germline V and J ends were trimmed by 6 bases and 5 bases, with 17 bases remaining between them. CDR1 and CDR2 (germline): KGHSH, LQKENI. The chain's CDR3 is CASSEGGGVDEQYF. CDR3 DNA: TGTGCCAGCTCGGAGGGGGGCGGAGTGGACGAGCAGTACTTC.

This clonotype was seen many times. The chain couples TRBV27 to TRBJ1-1; D unclear. CDR3 length equals 15 residues. Germline-derived CDR1 and CDR2 are MNHEY and SMNVEV (reference sequence). V shed 0 bases and J shed 5 bases, with 13 bases lying between them. The CDR3 protein is CASSLSRASVTEAFF. CDR3 nucleotides: TGTGCCAGCAGTTTATCGAGGGCAAGCGTGACTGAAGCTTTCTTT.

V is TRBV13 and J is TRBJ1-5, with a tentative D call TRBD1 (5 bases). Trimming cost V 3 bases and J 7 bases, with 16 bases left between them. CDR1 PRHDT and CDR2 FYEKMQ come from the germline V gene (reference sequence). The CDR3 has 15 residues. CDR3 amino acids: CASSLGGVFGQPQHF. Written as DNA, the CDR3 is TGTGCCAGCAGCTTGGGGGGGGTGTTCGGGCAGCCCCAGCATTTT.

V usage is TRBV5-1 and J usage is TRBJ2-1, with D possibly TRBD2 on 5 matching bases. Per the germline V gene, CDR1 is SGHRS and CDR2 is YFSETQ. The CDR3 consists of 14 residues. V lost 0 bases and J 6 bases, leaving 10 bases between the germline ends. The CDR3 loop reads CASSLGTPLNEQFF. The CDR3 coding sequence is TGCGCCAGCAGCTTGGGGACTCCGCTCAATGAGCAGTTCTTC.

This clonotype has ten or more counts. The chain couples TRBV9 to TRBJ1-2; TRBD1 matches 7 bases. Germline V CDR1 and CDR2: SGDLS, YYNGEE. The V gene end was trimmed by 3 bases and the J gene end by 6 bases; junction bases not matched to a gene: 11. CDR3 length: 15 residues. CDR3 in DNA: TGTGCCAGCAGCGCAGGGGGAGTACGGCTCGATGGCTACACCTTC. Its protein product is CASSAGGVRLDGYTF.

The V and J genes are TRBV12-3 or TRBV12-4 and TRBJ2-3; no reliable D call. The V end was cut by 1 base, the J end by 2 bases, with 7 bases between. There are 14 residues in the CDR3. The CDR3 region is CASSLGTATDTQYF. CDR3 in DNA: TGTGCCAGCAGTTTAGGGACGGCCACAGATACGCAGTATTTT.

This clonotype came up a few times. The V call is TRBV12-3 or TRBV12-4, the J call TRBJ1-5, with TRBD1 matching over 10 bases. This CDR3 has 16 residues. Unmatched junction bases numbered 14, after V lost 8 bases and J lost 7 bases. CDR3 nucleotides: TGTGCCAGCTCAAGGATCGGGGACAGGGGTGGGCAGCCCCAGCATTTT. Translated: CASSRIGDRGGQPQHF.

This clonotype was observed a handful of times. The chain uses TRBV14 and TRBJ2-3, with D unresolved. With 3 bases removed from V and 2 bases from J, the gap between germline ends came to 15 bases. The CDR3 contains 16 residues. Germline assignment: CDR1 SGHDN and CDR2 FVKESK. The CDR3 DNA reads TGTGCCAGCAGCCAGTGGTTGCCGACCGTCACAGATACGCAGTATTTT. Translation: CASSQWLPTVTDTQYF.

The chain is built from TRBV12-3 or TRBV12-4 and TRBJ2-7; D gene unclear. V lost 3 bases and J lost 1, with 13 bases in between. This CDR3 region has 15 residues. The CDR3, as DNA: TGTGCCAGCAGTTTTCGGCTGTTACTATCCTACGAGCAGTACTTC. Translation gives CASSFRLLLSYEQYF.

The rearrangement uses TRBV10-3 and TRBJ2-2; D could derive from TRBD1 or TRBD2 (6 bases each). There are 15 residues in the CDR3. Trimming removed 1 base from V and 7 bases from J, with 13 bases in between. Per the germline V gene, CDR1 is ENHRY and CDR2 is SYGVKD. The CDR3 spells CAISEWPGAHGELFF. In DNA, the CDR3 is TGTGCCATCAGTGAGTGGCCGGGGGCTCACGGGGAGCTGTTTTTT.

The V call is TRBV6-4, the J call TRBJ2-1; possibly TRBD2 for D (5 bases). Per the germline V gene, CDR1 is MRHNA and CDR2 is SNTAGT. The CDR3 has 15 residues. With 0 bases removed from V and 9 bases from J, the gap between germline ends came to 15 bases. CDR3 bases: TGTGCCAGCAGTGACTCTGAGGGAGCGGCTACTGAGCAGTTCTTC. Its protein is CASSDSEGAATEQFF.

The table lists this clonotype with a few counts. The chain joins TRBV24-1 to TRBJ2-2; D may be TRBD2 (5 bases). Trimming took off 7 bases at V and 1 base at J, with 12 bases between the two ends. Germline V gene data show CDR1 as KGHDR and CDR2 as SFDVKD. There are 15 residues in the CDR3. The CDR3 nucleotides are TGTGCCACCAGCGGAGGACGGGAGAACACCGGGGAGCTGTTTTTT. Its translation is CATSGGRENTGELFF.

This clonotype was seen a few times. The chain carries TRBV18 and TRBJ1-1; no reliable D call. The germline CDR1 and CDR2 sequences are KGHSH and LQKENI. The CDR3 has 17 amino acids. V was clipped by 2 bases and J by 1 base, with 17 bases between them. CDR3 amino acids: CASSPWRRRLENTEAFF. The DNA of the CDR3 is TGTGCCAGCTCACCATGGAGGCGGCGGCTTGAGAACACTGAAGCTTTCTTT.

The rearrangement uses TRBV6-2 or TRBV6-3 and TRBJ2-1, with TRBD2 as a possible D gene (5 bases). The V end lost 6 bases, the J end lost 4 bases, and 13 bases lay between the germline ends. There are 14 residues in the CDR3. Germline lookup yields CDR1 MNHEY and CDR2 SVGEGT. CDR3 residues: CASRTQSGYNEQFF. Written as DNA, the CDR3 is TGTGCCAGCAGAACCCAAAGCGGATACAATGAGCAGTTCTTC.

This clonotype was seen ten or more times. The chain recombines TRBV20-1 with TRBJ2-7; TRBD2 agrees at 7 bases. This CDR3 is built from 11 residues. The J segment lost 5 bases and the V segment lost 7 bases, leaving 5 bases of the junction unmatched. Germline assignment: CDR1 DFQATT and CDR2 SNEGSKA (reference sequence). The CDR3: CSGGSTDEQYF. The DNA of the CDR3 is TGCAGTGGCGGGAGTACCGACGAGCAGTACTTC.

The chain uses TRBV12-3 or TRBV12-4 and TRBJ1-6; D unclear. This CDR3 has 18 residues. Trimming took 6 bases from V and 0 from J, leaving 18 bases between them. The DNA for the CDR3 is TGTGCCAGCAGCGTCACAAAGGACGATTACTCCTATAATTCACCCCTCCACTTT. Its translation is CASSVTKDDYSYNSPLHF.

The chain links TRBV3-1 to TRBJ1-2; D is ambiguous. The germline V gene encodes CDR1 LGHDT and CDR2 YNNKEL (reference sequence). The CDR3 loop spans 13 amino acids. The germline V and J ends were trimmed by 4 bases and 3 bases, with 9 bases remaining between them. CDR3 sequence: CASSLRIHYGYTF. In nucleotides, the CDR3 is TGTGCCAGCAGCCTACGGATCCACTATGGCTACACCTTC.

This clonotype showed up just a few times. The V gene is TRBV7-7, the J gene TRBJ2-7; D gene unclear. V was clipped by 6 bases and J by 3 bases, with 15 bases between them. CDR1 and CDR2 (germline): SSHAT, FNYEAQ (reference sequence). This CDR3 is 14 amino acids long. CDR3 loop: CASRLWYILYEQYF. The CDR3 DNA is TGTGCCAGCAGGTTGTGGTACATTCTCTACGAGCAGTACTTC.

V gene TRBV29-1 combines with J gene TRBJ1-1; D is possibly TRBD1 (5 bases). Trimming took 2 bases from V and 3 from J, leaving 13 bases between them. The germline V gene has CDR1 SQVTM and CDR2 ANQGSEA. The CDR3 consists of 14 residues. In DNA, the CDR3 is TGCAGCGTTGAACGGGAGGGGTGGGACACTGAAGCTTTCTTT. Translating gives CSVEREGWDTEAFF.

This clonotype was seen only a few times. The V gene is TRBV3-1, the J gene TRBJ2-3, with D unresolved. Trimming removed 1 base from V and 2 bases from J, with 10 bases in between. In germline, CDR1 is LGHDT, CDR2 YNNKEL (reference sequence). The CDR3 contains 15 residues. Written as DNA, the CDR3 is TGTGCCAGCAGCCAAGTCGTCGGATACACAGATACGCAGTATTTT. This translates into CASSQVVGYTDTQYF.

The J gene is TRBJ2-1, the V gene TRBV12-3 or TRBV12-4; 15 bases are a match to TRBD2. V lost 7 bases to trimming and J lost 2 bases; unmatched junction nucleotides: 12. This CDR3 contains 19 residues. CDR3 DNA sequence: TGTGCCAGCACCCACTTTGGGACTAGCGGGAGGTCAGCCTACAATGAGCAGTTCTTC. It specifies CASTHFGTSGRSAYNEQFF.

A few counts support this clonotype. The V and J genes are TRBV18 and TRBJ2-7; D ambiguous. The CDR3 loop spans 16 amino acids. The V and J ends lost 6 bases and 4 bases respectively, with 22 bases between them. Germline CDR1 reads KGHSH; CDR2 reads LQKENI. The CDR3 DNA follows: TGTGCCAGCTCCTTGGCCCAACGAGGACGGATTTACGAGCAGTACTTC. Residues: CASSLAQRGRIYEQYF.

The V gene is TRBV20-1, the J gene TRBJ2-2; 10 bases match TRBD2. CDR1 and CDR2 from the germline V gene are DFQATT and SNEGSKA (reference sequence). The CDR3 is made up of 14 amino acids. The trim removed 6 bases at V and 4 bases at J, leaving 5 bases unmatched. The CDR3 reads CSAPKRGGTGELFF. Written as DNA, the CDR3 is TGCAGTGCCCCGAAGCGGGGGGGCACCGGGGAGCTGTTTTTT.